These 30 T cell receptor beta chains originate from one sample sequenced in a study of shared clonotypes between healthy human individuals. Produced via immunoSEQ multiplex PCR; TCRdb's table is partial and in-frame only. Of approximately 940,000 clones in the sample, approximately 76% were seen once. The sequenced sample consisted of memory CD4+ T cells sorted from blood. Subset denoted: CD45RA-negative fraction. These TCRs come from a man aged 18-30 years in good health.

J is TRBJ2-5 and V is TRBV7-3; D may be TRBD2 (6 bases). Germline lookup yields CDR1 SGHTA and CDR2 FQGTGA. The CDR3 sequence is 13 residues long. The V end lost 8 bases, the J end lost 3 bases, and 13 bases lay between the germline ends. The CDR3, as DNA: TGTGCCAGCGGGGTCGGCGGGGAAGAGACCCAGTACTTC. Protein product: CASGVGGEETQYF.

V gene TRBV10-3 combines with J gene TRBJ1-1; the D is unclear. Germline CDR1 is ENHRY and CDR2 is SYGVKD. The CDR3 sequence is 12 residues long. Trimming removed 10 bases at V and 9 bases at J, with 18 bases between. Here the CDR3 DNA reads TGTGCCACCGAAGATATTGAACTAAAAGCTTTCTTT. Translation gives CATEDIELKAFF.

The genes are TRBV25-1 and TRBJ2-5, with D hard to call. CDR3 length: 12 amino acids. CDR1 and CDR2 from the germline V gene are MGHDK and SYGVNS. Trimming left V 1 base short and J 5 bases short, with 5 bases between. The CDR3 is CASSEFRETQYF. DNA of the CDR3: TGTGCCAGCAGTGAATTTCGCGAGACCCAGTACTTC.

The rearrangement uses TRBV13 and TRBJ2-7; 7 positions agree with TRBD1. Germline CDR1 reads PRHDT; CDR2 reads FYEKMQ (reference sequence). There are 13 residues in the CDR3. V shed 5 bases and J 2 bases; nucleotides not matched to a gene: 3. The CDR3 DNA is TGTGCCAGCAGCCTGGGACAGCCCTACGAGCAGTACTTC. This translates into CASSLGQPYEQYF.

Turning to this clone: Other DNA sequences in the sample encode the same CDR3. The chain recombines TRBV18 with TRBJ2-5, with TRBD2 as a possible D gene (6 bases). The V gene's germline CDR1 is KGHSH and CDR2 LQKENI. V dropped 2 bases and J dropped 5 bases, with 6 bases sitting between them. The CDR3 runs 12 residues. CDR3 bases: TGTGCCAGCTCACCAGGGGGGGAGACCCAGTACTTC. It is translated as CASSPGGETQYF.

The chain links TRBV5-1 to TRBJ1-2; 12 positions agree with TRBD1. With 4 bases clipped from V and 4 bases from J, the junction kept 5 bases outside the gene matches. Germline V gives CDR1 SGHRS, CDR2 YFSETQ. The CDR3 is made up of 15 amino acids. CDR3: CASSPGTGGAYGYTF. In nucleotides, the CDR3 is TGCGCCAGCAGCCCCGGGACAGGGGGCGCCTATGGCTACACCTTC.

V gene TRBV5-4 combines with J gene TRBJ1-1; D is unresolved. The V gene lost 3 bases and the J gene lost 0 bases, with 12 bases spanning the gap. The germline V gene has CDR1 SGHNT and CDR2 YYREEE (reference sequence). This CDR3 spans 15 amino acids. The CDR3 reads CASSSYKTVNTEAFF. In DNA form, the CDR3 reads TGTGCCAGCAGCTCATACAAAACAGTGAACACTGAAGCTTTCTTT.

J is TRBJ2-7 and V is TRBV5-6; D is perhaps TRBD2 (6 bases). The CDR3 is 13 residues long. Germline V gene lookup returns CDR1 SGHDT and CDR2 YYEEEE. V was cut by 4 bases and J by 6 bases, with 14 bases left in between. CDR3 residues: CASSNLRGGEQYF. The CDR3 DNA follows: TGTGCCAGCAGCAACCTCCGGGGAGGCGAGCAGTACTTC.

In DNA form, the CDR3 reads TGCGCCAGCAGCTTTGCGACAGACCTGAACACTGAAGCTTTCTTT. This translates into CASSFATDLNTEAFF. The chain uses TRBV5-1 and TRBJ1-1; D may be TRBD1 (5 bases). The CDR3 sequence is 15 residues long. The germline V gene has CDR1 SGHRS and CDR2 YFSETQ. The ends were cut back, 2 bases at V and 0 bases at J, with 11 bases in the middle.

V gene TRBV7-2 combines with J gene TRBJ2-7, with 7 bases aligning to TRBD1. The CDR3 contains 14 residues. Germline CDR1 SGHTA, CDR2 FQGNSA. The V segment lost 2 bases and the J segment 3 bases; nucleotides outside the gene matches: 4. The CDR3 nucleotides are TGTGCCAGCAGCTTACGGACAGGCCACTACGAGCAGTACTTC. Translation: CASSLRTGHYEQYF.

A single count supports this clone. V is TRBV11-3 and J is TRBJ2-3, with 8 bases fitting TRBD1. The trim removed 1 base at V and 6 bases at J, leaving 6 bases unmatched. CDR1 and CDR2 (germline): SGHNT, YENEEA. The CDR3 is 15 residues long. CDR3 sequence reads: CASSLGPGGFDTQYF. The CDR3, as DNA: TGTGCCAGCAGCTTAGGTCCAGGGGGCTTCGATACGCAGTATTTT.

Concerning this clone: The same CDR3 is also encoded by other DNA sequences in this sample. The chain combines TRBV30 with TRBJ1-5; 8 bases are a match to TRBD1. From germline, CDR1 is GTSNPN and CDR2 SVGIG (reference sequence). The trim removed 5 bases at V and 5 bases at J, leaving 5 bases unmatched. The CDR3 consists of 13 residues. As DNA, the CDR3 is TGTGCCTGGTCGACAGGGGTGGATCAGCCCCAGCATTTT. This sequence encodes CAWSTGVDQPQHF.

J is TRBJ2-5 and V is TRBV19; D possibly matches TRBD1 or TRBD2 (5 bases each). Deletions cut 5 bases from V and 1 base from J, with 17 bases between. The CDR3 has 16 amino acids. From germline, CDR1 is LNHDA and CDR2 SQIVND (reference sequence). CDR3 DNA: TGTGCCAGTAGTGCACAGGCGGGCAGGGCCCAAGAGACCCAGTACTTC. This codes for CASSAQAGRAQETQYF.

This clone has more than one count but fewer than ten. The chain carries TRBV11-2 and TRBJ1-2; 7 nucleotides match TRBD1. V was clipped by 0 bases and J by 5 bases; unmatched bases: 6. Germline lookup yields CDR1 SGHAT and CDR2 FQNNGV. The CDR3 has 15 residues. The CDR3 is CASSLEAGTAYGYTF. CDR3 nucleotide sequence: TGTGCCAGCAGCTTAGAGGCCGGGACAGCGTATGGCTACACCTTC.

Concerning this clone itself: The sample has other DNA sequences that encode this CDR3 too. The CDR3: CASSLRGGSTDTQYF. CDR3 DNA sequence: TGTGCCAGCAGCCTTCGCGGGGGGAGCACAGATACGCAGTATTTT. The rearrangement joins TRBV7-2 to TRBJ2-3, with 8 positions matching TRBD2. V was clipped by 5 bases and J by 0 bases; unmatched bases: 4. The CDR3 is 15 amino acids. CDR1 and CDR2 from the germline V gene are SGHTA and FQGNSA.

J is TRBJ2-7 and V is TRBV18; D possibly corresponds to TRBD2 (6 bases). The CDR3 runs to 13 residues. Germline-derived CDR1 and CDR2 are KGHSH and LQKENI. V was trimmed by 6 bases and J by 5 bases, leaving 14 bases between them. This CDR3 reads CASSWRATDEQYF. In DNA form, the CDR3 reads TGTGCCAGCTCCTGGAGGGCGACCGACGAGCAGTACTTC.

The chain combines TRBV25-1 with TRBJ2-5, with D unclear. Germline lookup yields CDR1 MGHDK and CDR2 SYGVNS. Trimming left V 4 bases short and J 2 bases short, with 8 bases between. The CDR3 totals 13 residues. The CDR3 reads CASSAANQETQYF. In DNA, the CDR3 is TGTGCCAGCAGTGCCGCCAATCAAGAGACCCAGTACTTC. The entire variable domain, with the rest obtained from reference TRBV25-1 and TRBJ2-5, is as follows: EADIYQTPRYLVIGTGKKITLECSQTMGHDKMYWYQQDPGMELHLIHYSYGVNSTEKGDLSSESTVSRIRTEHFPLTLESARPSHTSQYLCASSAANQETQYFGPGTRLLVL.

The rearrangement links TRBV29-1 to TRBJ1-2; D gene ambiguous. CDR3 size: 13 residues. CDR1 and CDR2 from the germline V gene are SQVTM and ANQGSEA. V gave up 1 base and J gave up 8 bases, with 14 bases separating them. CDR3: CSVEVNSGLGYTF. CDR3 DNA: TGCAGCGTTGAAGTAAACAGCGGACTAGGCTACACCTTC.

The chain uses TRBV19 and TRBJ2-7; the match to TRBD1 covers 7 bases. Per germline, CDR1 LNHDA and CDR2 SQIVND (reference sequence). J was trimmed by 1 base and V by 5 bases; bases with no gene match: 5. The CDR3 totals 14 residues. CDR3 bases: TGTGCCAGTAGTCAACAGGGGACATCCTACGAGCAGTACTTC. It codes for CASSQQGTSYEQYF.

CDR3 nucleotides: TGTGCCAGCAGTTACTCGATTGGGTTTAACAATTCACCCCTCCACTTT. This encodes CASSYSIGFNNSPLHF. J is TRBJ1-6 and V is TRBV6-5; D remains unclear. V shed 0 bases and J shed 7 bases, with 13 bases lying between them. This CDR3 has 16 residues. CDR1 is MNHEY, CDR2 SVGAGI, per germline.

This clone appeared a few times. The chain is built from TRBV7-9 and TRBJ2-1, with 9 positions matching TRBD1. CDR1 and CDR2 from the germline V gene are SEHNR and FQNEAQ (reference sequence). CDR3 size: 15 residues. V shed 4 bases, J shed 2 bases, and the junction held 3 bases outside the gene matches. The CDR3, as DNA: TGTGCCAGCAGCTCAAGACAGGGGGCCTACAATGAGCAGTTCTTC. Translating it yields CASSSRQGAYNEQFF.

The CDR3 DNA reads TGTGCCAGTAGTACACAAAGAGATCAGCCCCAGCATTTT. It translates to CASSTQRDQPQHF. The chain carries TRBV19 and TRBJ1-5, with D unresolved. The CDR3 extends over 13 amino acids. Germline values: CDR1 LNHDA, CDR2 SQIVND (reference sequence). V was shortened by 4 bases and J by 5 bases, with 9 bases between the two germline ends.

The CDR3 reads CASSWGTGNTEAFF. DNA for the CDR3: TGTGCCAGCAGCTGGGGGACGGGGAACACTGAAGCTTTCTTT. The chain carries TRBV11-2 and TRBJ1-1; TRBD1 is a possible D gene (5 bases). V lost 4 bases and J lost 1, with 10 bases in between. Germline-derived CDR1 and CDR2 are SGHAT and FQNNGV. The CDR3 extends over 14 amino acids.

The chain is built from TRBV18 and TRBJ2-7, with 9 bases fitting TRBD1. This CDR3 has 13 residues. V was pared by 3 bases and J by 6 bases, with 3 bases of the junction left unmatched. Germline V lookup: CDR1 KGHSH, CDR2 LQKENI. CDR3 residues: CASSPGTGFEQYF. The DNA of the CDR3 is TGTGCCAGCTCACCGGGGACAGGGTTCGAGCAGTACTTC.

The chain carries TRBV5-4 and TRBJ1-2; maybe TRBD1 (6 bases). V gave up 4 bases and J gave up 11 bases, with 15 bases separating them. Germline V lookup: CDR1 SGHNT, CDR2 YYREEE (reference sequence). The CDR3 is 12 residues long. The CDR3 spells CASSTDSKGYTF. CDR3 nucleotide sequence: TGTGCCAGCAGCACGGACAGCAAGGGATACACCTTC.

This clone was picked up one time. V is TRBV6-1 and J is TRBJ2-5; no clear D gene. V lost 2 bases to trimming and J lost 4 bases, with 8 bases between them. The CDR3 extends over 13 amino acids. The V gene's germline CDR1 is MNHNS and CDR2 SASEGT. The CDR3 bases are TGTGCCAGCAGTGAAAACTGGCGAGAGACCCAGTACTTC. Amino acids: CASSENWRETQYF.

A note on this clone: No DNA is shown, since the ends of the CDR3 on it are uncertain; the CDR3 is the one TCRdb lists. The CDR3 loop is CASSSSGQDEKLFF. J is TRBJ1-4 and V is TRBV28. Inclusive of both ends, the CDR3 amounts to 14 amino acids. Germline CDR1 reads MDHEN; CDR2 reads SYDVKM.

The chain couples TRBV10-3 to TRBJ1-5; the D gene is possibly TRBD1 (5 bases). The CDR3 covers 17 residues. Trimming pared 0 bases from V and 3 bases from J, leaving 15 bases between. Germline CDR1 and CDR2: ENHRY and SYGVKD. CDR3 region: CAISESGGGLTNQPQHF. The CDR3 nucleotides are TGTGCCATCAGTGAGTCCGGCGGGGGGTTGACCAATCAGCCCCAGCATTTT.

With regard to this clone: A far larger clone is only one base removed, so a read error is likely. The same CDR3 also results from other DNA sequences found in this sample. This rearrangement joins TRBV11-2 to TRBJ1-1; D is undetermined. V shed 1 base and J shed 1 base, with 4 bases lying between them. The CDR3 spans 13 residues. The germline CDR1 and CDR2 sequences are SGHAT and FQNNGV. The CDR3 nucleotides read TGTGCCAGCAGCTTAGTACAGAACACTGAAGCTTTCTTT. Residues: CASSLVQNTEAFF.

Here the CDR3 reads CASRATGGTTEAFF. The CDR3 nucleotides read TGTGCCAGCAGGGCGACAGGGGGCACAACTGAAGCTTTCTTT. The V gene is TRBV6-5, the J gene TRBJ1-1; 10 bases line up with TRBD1. The CDR3 spans 14 residues. J lost 5 bases, V lost 6 bases, and 6 bases had no gene match. Germline V gene lookup returns CDR1 MNHEY and CDR2 SVGAGI.